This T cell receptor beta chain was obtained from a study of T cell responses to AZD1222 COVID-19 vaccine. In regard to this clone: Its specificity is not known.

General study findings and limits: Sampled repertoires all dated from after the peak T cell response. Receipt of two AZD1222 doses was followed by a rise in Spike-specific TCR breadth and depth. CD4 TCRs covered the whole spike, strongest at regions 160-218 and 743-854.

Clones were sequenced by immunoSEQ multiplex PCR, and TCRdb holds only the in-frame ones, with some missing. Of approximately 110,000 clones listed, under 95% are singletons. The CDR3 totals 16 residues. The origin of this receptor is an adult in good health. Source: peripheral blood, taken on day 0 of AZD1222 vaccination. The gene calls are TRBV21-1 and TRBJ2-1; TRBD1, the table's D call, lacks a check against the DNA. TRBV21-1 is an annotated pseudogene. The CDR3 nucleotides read TGTGCCAGCATCAAAGGTCGAACAGGGCACGTCAATGAGCAGTTCTTC. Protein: CASIKGRTGHVNEQFF.